This T cell receptor (beta chain) was identified in a study of blood T cell repertoires in COVID-19. Turning to the study itself: Some COVID-19 samples were acute and others convalescent; all came from the United States, Italy and Spain.

Original processing methods: Reference gene primer amplification gave estimated nucleated cell counts. The method was immunoSEQ multiplex PCR; TCRdb's version includes in-frame clones alone and lacks a portion of them. V, J and clone size are those of that table, while D and trimming were read from the DNA. The sample consists of approximately 85,000 clones, roughly 86% of them appearing once. V was cut by 3 bases and J by 9 bases, with 6 bases left in between. Germline lookup yields CDR1 DFQATT and CDR2 SNEGSKA (reference sequence). This CDR3 has 9 residues. The rearrangement joins TRBV20-1 to TRBJ2-7; D remains unclear. This TCR was recovered from a woman older than 75 in a cohort sampled during active or convalescent COVID-19. The specimen sequenced was peripheral blood. For the CDR3, the DNA is TGCAGTGCTAGCGACTGGCAGTACTTC. Translating it yields CSASDWQYF.